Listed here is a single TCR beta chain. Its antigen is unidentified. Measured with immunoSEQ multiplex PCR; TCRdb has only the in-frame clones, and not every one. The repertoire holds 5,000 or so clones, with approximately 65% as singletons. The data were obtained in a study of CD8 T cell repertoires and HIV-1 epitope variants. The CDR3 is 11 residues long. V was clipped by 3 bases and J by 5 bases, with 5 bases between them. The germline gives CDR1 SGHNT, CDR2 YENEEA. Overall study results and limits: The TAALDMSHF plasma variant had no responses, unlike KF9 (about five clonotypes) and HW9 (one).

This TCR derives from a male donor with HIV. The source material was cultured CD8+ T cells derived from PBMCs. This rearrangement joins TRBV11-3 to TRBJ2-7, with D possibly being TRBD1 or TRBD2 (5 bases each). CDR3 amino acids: CASSLGDEQYF. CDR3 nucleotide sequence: TGTGCCAGCAGCTTGGGGGACGAGCAGTACTTC.